This passage covers 6 T cell receptor beta chains from one sample sequenced in a study of CD8+ T cells in alopecia areata. Treatment: oral pan-JAK inhibitor, 5-10 mg twice daily. The authors extracted RNA and reverse transcribed it into cDNA as the sequencing template. Libraries were prepared by immunoSEQ multiplex PCR; TCRdb keeps only in-frame clonotypes and omits some of them. The table has nearly 95,000 clones, more than 65% seen once; the top ten hold 15% to 20%. The material sequenced was CD8+ T cells sorted from blood, taken at week 44, from a patient treated with tofacitinib. These receptors were collected from a human donor with alopecia areata.

The CDR3 DNA is TGTGCCAGTAGTACGACTAGCTACAATGAGCAGTTCTTC. This gives the protein CASSTTSYNEQFF. This chain joins TRBV19 and TRBJ2-1; TRBD2 is a possible D gene (6 bases). Per germline, CDR1 LNHDA and CDR2 SQIVND (reference sequence). CDR3 length: 13 amino acids. Trimming pared 4 bases from V and 3 bases from J, leaving 7 bases between.

The chain combines TRBV4-3 with TRBJ2-7, with D maybe TRBD1 (6 bases). Trimming shortened V by 3 bases and J by 1 base, and 13 bases separated the two germline ends. Per germline, CDR1 LGHNA and CDR2 YSLEER. This CDR3 has 15 amino acids. The CDR3 protein is CASSQDRSSSYEQYF. CDR3 sequence (DNA): TGCGCCAGCAGCCAGGACAGAAGTTCATCCTACGAGCAGTACTTC.

For the CDR3, the DNA is TGCGCCAGCAGCCAAGTATACGACACCTATGGCTACACCTTC. This codes for CASSQVYDTYGYTF. This chain connects TRBV4-1 to TRBJ1-2, with no clear D. Trimming left V 1 base short and J 4 bases short, with 10 bases between. CDR1 is MGHRA, CDR2 YSYEKL, per germline. The CDR3 runs 14 residues.

The table lists this clone with a few counts. This rearrangement joins TRBV4-3 to TRBJ1-1; D is uncertain. Trimming cost V 0 bases and J 2 bases, with 7 bases left between them. Germline V gene lookup returns CDR1 LGHNA and CDR2 YSLEER. The CDR3 extends over 14 amino acids. The CDR3 protein is CASSQEGSNTEAFF. The DNA for the CDR3 is TGCGCCAGCAGCCAAGAAGGGTCAAACACTGAAGCTTTCTTT.

The chain employs TRBV9 and TRBJ2-3; TRBD1 aligns across 8 bases. Germline-derived CDR1 and CDR2 are SGDLS and YYNGEE. The CDR3 extends over 14 amino acids. The J segment lost 3 bases and the V segment lost 4 bases, leaving 4 bases of the junction unmatched. CDR3 residues: CASSLRQGTDTQYF. The CDR3 DNA reads as TGTGCCAGCAGCCTCCGACAGGGGACAGATACGCAGTATTTT. The whole variable domain, filled in from reference TRBV9 and TRBJ2-3, reads DSGVTQTPKHLITATGQRVTLRCSPRSGDLSVYWYQQSLDQGLQFLIQYYNGEERAKGNILERFSAQQFPDLHSELNLSSLELGDSALYFCASSLRQGTDTQYFGPGTRLTVL.

The chain combines TRBV6-5 with TRBJ1-2; 7 nucleotides line up with TRBD1. The V segment lost 4 bases and the J segment 7 bases; nucleotides outside the gene matches: 6. The CDR3 contains 13 residues. Per the germline V gene, CDR1 is MNHEY and CDR2 is SVGAGI. In DNA, the CDR3 is TGTGCCAGCAGTTCAGCGACAGGGTTTGGCTACACCTTC. It encodes CASSSATGFGYTF.